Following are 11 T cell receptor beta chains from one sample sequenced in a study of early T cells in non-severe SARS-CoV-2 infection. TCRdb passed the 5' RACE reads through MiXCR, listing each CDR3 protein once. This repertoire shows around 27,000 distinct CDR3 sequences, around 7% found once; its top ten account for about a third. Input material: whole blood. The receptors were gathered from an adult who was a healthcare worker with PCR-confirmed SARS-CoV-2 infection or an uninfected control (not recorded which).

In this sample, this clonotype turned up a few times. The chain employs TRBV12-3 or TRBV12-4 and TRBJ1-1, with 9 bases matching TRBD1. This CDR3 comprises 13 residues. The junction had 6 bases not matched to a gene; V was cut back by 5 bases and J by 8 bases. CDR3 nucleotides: TGTGCCAGCAGTGGGGGACAGGGTGGGGAAGCTTTCTTT. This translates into CASSGGQGGEAFF.

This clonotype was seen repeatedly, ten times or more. The CDR3 reads CASSQNEPTSGITKNIQYF. CDR3 coding DNA: TGTGCCAGCAGTCAAAACGAACCGACTAGCGGGATAACCAAAAACATTCAGTACTTC. The chain joins TRBV6-2 or TRBV6-3 to TRBJ2-4; TRBD2 aligns across 11 bases. After removal of 5 bases from V and 2 bases from J, the junction contained 14 bases not matched to a gene. The length of the CDR3 is 19 residues. Germline V CDR1 and CDR2: MNHEY, SVGEGT.

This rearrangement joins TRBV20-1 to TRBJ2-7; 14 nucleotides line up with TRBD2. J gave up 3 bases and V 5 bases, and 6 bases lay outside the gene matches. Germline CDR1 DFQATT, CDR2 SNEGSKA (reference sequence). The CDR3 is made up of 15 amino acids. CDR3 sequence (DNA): TGCAGTGCTCAGACTAGCGGGAGGGCCCGCTACGAGCAGTACTTC. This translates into CSAQTSGRARYEQYF.

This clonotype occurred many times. CDR3 sequence: CASSLGAASTYEQYF. The CDR3 region has the DNA TGTGCCAGCAGCTTGGGCGCGGCGTCAACCTACGAGCAGTACTTC. V is TRBV5-5 and J is TRBJ2-7, with D uncertain. CDR1 is SGHKS, CDR2 YYEKEE, per germline (reference sequence). Deletions cut 0 bases from V and 2 bases from J, with 12 bases between. The CDR3 length is 15 residues.

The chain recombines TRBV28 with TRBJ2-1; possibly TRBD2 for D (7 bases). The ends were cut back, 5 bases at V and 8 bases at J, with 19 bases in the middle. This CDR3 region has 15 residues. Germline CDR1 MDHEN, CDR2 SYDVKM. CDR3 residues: CASSPTGGRGDEQFF. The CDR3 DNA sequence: TGTGCCAGCAGTCCTACTGGTGGGAGGGGGGATGAGCAGTTCTTC.

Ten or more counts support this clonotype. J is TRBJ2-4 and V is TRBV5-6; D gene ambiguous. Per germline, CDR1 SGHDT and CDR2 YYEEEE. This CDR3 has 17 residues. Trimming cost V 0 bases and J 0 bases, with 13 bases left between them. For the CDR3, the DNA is TGTGCCAGCAGCTTGGCGTACGGTGTTCTAGCCAAAAACATTCAGTACTTC. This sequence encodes CASSLAYGVLAKNIQYF.

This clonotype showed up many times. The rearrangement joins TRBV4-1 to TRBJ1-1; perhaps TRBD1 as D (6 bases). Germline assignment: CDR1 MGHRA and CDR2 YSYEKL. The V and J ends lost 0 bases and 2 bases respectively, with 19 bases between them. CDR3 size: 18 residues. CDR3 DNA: TGCGCCAGCAGCCAAGATCTCCAGATCAGGGGTGGAAACACTGAAGCTTTCTTT. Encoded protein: CASSQDLQIRGGNTEAFF.

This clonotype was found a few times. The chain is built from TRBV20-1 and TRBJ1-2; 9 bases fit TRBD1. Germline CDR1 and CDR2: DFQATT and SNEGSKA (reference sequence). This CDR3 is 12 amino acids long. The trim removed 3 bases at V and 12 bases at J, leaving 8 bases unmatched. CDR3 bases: TGCAGTGCTAGGGACCGGGACAGGGACAACACCTTC. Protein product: CSARDRDRDNTF.

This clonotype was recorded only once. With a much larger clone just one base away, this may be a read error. CDR3 bases: TGTGTCAGCTCACCACCCAACCGGAAAGTTAACACAGATACGCAGTATTTT. It specifies CVSSPPNRKVNTDTQYF. The V gene is TRBV18, the J gene TRBJ2-3; D call uncertain. CDR1 and CDR2 from the germline V gene are KGHSH and LQKENI. This CDR3 comprises 17 residues.

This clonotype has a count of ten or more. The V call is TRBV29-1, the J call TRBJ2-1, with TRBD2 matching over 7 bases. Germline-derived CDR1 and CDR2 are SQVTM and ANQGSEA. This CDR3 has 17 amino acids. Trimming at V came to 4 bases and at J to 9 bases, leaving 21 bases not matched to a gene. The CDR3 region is CSVVSFVLAGLGGEQFF. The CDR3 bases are TGCAGCGTTGTTTCGTTTGTTTTAGCGGGTTTGGGTGGTGAGCAGTTCTTC.

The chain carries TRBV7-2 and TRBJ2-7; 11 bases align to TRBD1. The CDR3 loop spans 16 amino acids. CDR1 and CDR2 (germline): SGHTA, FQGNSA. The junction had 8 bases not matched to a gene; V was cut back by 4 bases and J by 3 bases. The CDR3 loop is CASSSQTGTGGYEQYF. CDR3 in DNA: TGTGCCAGCAGCTCCCAGACCGGGACAGGGGGCTACGAGCAGTACTTC.